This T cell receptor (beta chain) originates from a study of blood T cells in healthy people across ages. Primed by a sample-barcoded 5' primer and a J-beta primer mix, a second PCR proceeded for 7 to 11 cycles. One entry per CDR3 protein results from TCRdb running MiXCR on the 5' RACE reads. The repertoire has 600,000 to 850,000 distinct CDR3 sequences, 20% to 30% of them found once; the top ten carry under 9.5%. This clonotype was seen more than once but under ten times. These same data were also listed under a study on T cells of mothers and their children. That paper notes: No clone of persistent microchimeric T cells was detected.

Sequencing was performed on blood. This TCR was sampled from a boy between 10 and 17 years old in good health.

The CDR3 is CASSFAAGGPYEQYF. Written as DNA, the CDR3 is TGTGCCAGCAGCTTTGCGGCGGGAGGACCCTACGAGCAGTACTTC. The rearrangement links TRBV7-2 to TRBJ2-5, with 8 bases matching TRBD2. The J call may not be correct, given that the DNA end is closer to TRBJ2-7. The CDR3 is 15 residues long. Looked up from germline, CDR1 is SGHTA and CDR2 is FQGNSA.